The sequence of this T cell receptor beta chain was determined in a study of cytomegalovirus exposure and HLA in healthy donors (dated by TCRdb to the late 2010s). At the level of the whole study: A later analysis indicated that the roughly 130 validation repertoires were generated on the platform also employed for the approximately 700 repertoires of the first cohort. The study aimed to test whether cataloging public T cell receptors could reveal signatures of past pathogen exposure. Along with the roughly 670-subject first cohort, a separate validation cohort of roughly 110 different subjects was used. High-throughput TCR immunosequencing, statistical association of individual TCRs with disease status, and machine learning were combined to predict cytomegalovirus infection status. Broader findings and caveats from the paper: Across donors, most TCR sequences were observed very rarely, whereas some public TCRs were present in many individuals. Three of the identified cytomegalovirus-associated TCR beta chains were confirmed in vitro to be specific for cytomegalovirus antigens. In the study, 164 TCR beta chains were listed as associated with cytomegalovirus. Of the cluster scores, 90% to 95% were above 0 in a later analysis, which found that TCRs clustered in the first cohort also tended to co-occur in the 130 or so validation repertoires. The authors suggested that the approach could potentially be generalized to other disease states and immunological phenotypes. The classifier was reported to diagnose cytomegalovirus status with high specificity and sensitivity in both the original and validation cohorts. A later analysis had no HLA typing for the validation cohort, so co-occurrence there was scored across all 120 repertoires.

Separate from the approximately 700-subject first cohort, the validation cohort of 120 subjects was the group to which the donors belonged. Library prep was done by the immunoSEQ multiplex PCR assay. From the authors' description of their analysis: A statistical classification framework was built to diagnose cytomegalovirus status from the catalog of TCR beta chain sequences. TCRdb mirrors the immuneACCESS table, restricted to in-frame sequences. Some clones are absent from its copies; in checked studies, under half trace to an unresolved V gene, and the reason for the others is unknown. V, J and clone size reflect that table, while D and trimming were determined from the DNA. This sample comprises more than 95,000 clones, around 89% of them detected only once. Approximately 1.8% of the sample goes to the ten largest clones. Worth noting for this clone: It lacks a known antigen. No per-base quality is available; no much larger clone lies one base away.

Trimming accounts for 4 bases at V and 0 bases at J, while the number of junction bases matched to no gene is 6. The CDR1 and CDR2 encoded by the germline V gene are MGHDK and SYGVNS. The CDR3 numbers 16 residues from cysteine through phenylalanine. Just the 48-base CDR3 DNA is kept, in frame starting at base 1. This sequence originates from a man between 18 and 35 years old in good health and CMV-seronegative. The sequencing sample was made of PBMCs. The chain links TRBV25-1 with TRBJ1-1, and 9 junction bases match TRBD1. In nucleotides, the sequence is TGTGCCAGCAGTGGTTGGACAGGGGAGCTGAACACTGAAGCTTTCTTT. It is translated as CASSGWTGELNTEAFF.